A selection of T cell receptor beta chains follows, all from one sample in a study of T cells in Graves' hyperthyroidism and ophthalmopathy. TCRdb re-called the multiplex PCR reads through MiXCR, storing one row per CDR3 protein. This table has more than 350,000 distinct CDR3 sequences, around 15% appearing once. Sample: blood. Receptors were obtained from a woman in her thirties with Graves' ophthalmopathy. CDR3s include the opening cysteine and the closing phenylalanine or tryptophan. D genes are given only for firm matches. Clone size is not always given. Where it is, it says once, few, many or a class for expanded clones.

V gene,J gene,D gene,clone size,CDR3 length,CDR3 DNA,CDR3 protein
TRBV7-6,TRBJ2-7,.,many,15,TGTGCCAGCAGCGCCGAGGATTGGAGTCTTGACGAGCAGTACTTC,CASSAEDWSLDEQYF
TRBV20-1,TRBJ1-5,.,many,15,TGCAGTGCTAGAATTCGGCGACTAGGCAATCAGCCCCAGCATTTT,CSARIRRLGNQPQHF
TRBV20-1,TRBJ1-5,TRBD1,.,20,TGCAGTGCCGAAAACGGCCCCGGGACAGGGAAGTCGGTCGGCAATCAGCCCCAGCATTTT,CSAENGPGTGKSVGNQPQHF
TRBV30,TRBJ2-1,TRBD2,.,17,TGTGCCTGGACCCTGGGACTAGCGGGGGATGTCTACAATGAGCAGTTCTTC,CAWTLGLAGDVYNEQFF
TRBV19,TRBJ1-1,TRBD1,few,14,TGTGCCAGTAGTACGGGACAGGTTCATGCTGAAGCTTTCTTT,CASSTGQVHAEAFF
TRBV3-1,TRBJ2-3,TRBD2,few,16,TGTGCCAGCAGCCCAGGAGTAGCGGGGCCCACAGATACGCAGTATTTT,CASSPGVAGPTDTQYF
TRBV29-1,TRBJ1-1,TRBD1,many,18,TGCAGCGTTGCCTGGAGGGACAGCGAGGTTTGGGCGAACACTGAAGCTTTCTTT,CSVAWRDSEVWANTEAFF
TRBV12-3/TRBV12-4,TRBJ1-3,.,.,13,TGTGCCAGCACCCCCAGCTCTGGAAACACCATATATTTT,CASTPSSGNTIYF
TRBV27,TRBJ2-7,.,many,12,TGTGCCAGCAGGGGGGTGGCGGGCGAGCAGTACTTC,CASRGVAGEQYF
TRBV5-4,TRBJ1-1,.,few,15,TGTGCCAGCAGCCACGGGACCATGGAATACACTGAAGCTTTCTTT,CASSHGTMEYTEAFF
TRBV7-3,TRBJ2-1,.,many,16,TGTGCCAGCAGCCCCGGATCGCCCGTAATTACAAATGAGCAGTTCTTC,CASSPGSPVITNEQFF
TRBV20-1,TRBJ2-5,.,few,14,TGCAGTGCTCCCCCCAGCAGGGCCCAAGAGACCCAGTACTTC,CSAPPSRAQETQYF
TRBV6-1,TRBJ2-2,.,.,17,TGTGCCAGCAGTCATCCCGGTGGAGGGAAGAACACCGGGGAGCTGGTTTTT,CASSHPGGGKNTGELVF
TRBV6-1,TRBJ1-1,.,many,15,TGTGCCAGCAGTGAATATCCGCGGTGGAACACTGAAGCTTTCTTT,CASSEYPRWNTEAFF
TRBV7-3,TRBJ2-7,TRBD1,many,15,TGTGCCAGCAGCCCGGACCGGGACAGGATAGGCGAGCAGTACTTC,CASSPDRDRIGEQYF
TRBV20-1,TRBJ2-7,.,few,14,TGCAGTGCTAGAGATCCCGCCCAGGTCTACGAGCAGTACTTC,CSARDPAQVYEQYF
TRBV6-1,TRBJ2-1,.,.,14,TGTGCCAGCAGGATAACTAGCAACGCGGGCCAGCAGTTCTTC,CASRITSNAGQQFF
TRBV29-1,TRBJ2-1,.,.,13,TGCAGCGTTGCTCGGGCGGGGGCTAATGAGCAGTTCTTC,CSVARAGANEQFF
TRBV7-9,TRBJ2-6,.,many,17,TGTGCCAGCAGCTTATCGGACCTGGGGACCGGGGCCAACGTCCTGACTTTC,CASSLSDLGTGANVLTF
TRBV20-1,TRBJ1-5,.,.,16,TGCAGTGCTAGCGGGGGGGGGCGCGTTAGCAATCAGCCCCAGCATTTT,CSASGGGRVSNQPQHF
TRBV7-9,TRBJ2-3,.,many,15,TGTGCCAGCAGCTTACTCGGGCAGGCCACAGATACGCAGTATTTT,CASSLLGQATDTQYF
TRBV12-3/TRBV12-4,TRBJ1-1,TRBD1,.,14,TGTGCCAGCAGGTCCGGGGCAGGGGGCACTGAAGCTTTCTTT,CASRSGAGGTEAFF
TRBV5-5,TRBJ2-7,.,many,13,TGTGCCAGCAGCTTCAATCCATCCTACGAGCAGTACTTC,CASSFNPSYEQYF
TRBV15,TRBJ1-4,.,few,16,TGTGCCACCAGCAGAGATACGGGGGGTTTTGTCGAAAAACTGTTTTTT,CATSRDTGGFVEKLFF
TRBV6-1,TRBJ2-5,.,many,12,TGTGCCAGCAGCCTCGGCCAGTCGACCCAGTACTTC,CASSLGQSTQYF
TRBV5-6,TRBJ2-7,.,few,12,TGTGCCAGCAGCGTCGACAGGTTCGAGCAGTACTTC,CASSVDRFEQYF
TRBV11-2,TRBJ1-1,.,many,14,TGTGCCAGCAGCTTAGATGTCAGGAACACTGAAGCTTTCTTT,CASSLDVRNTEAFF
TRBV5-1,TRBJ1-1,TRBD1,many,15,TGCGCCAGCAGCTGGACGGGACAGAAGAACACTGAAGCTTTCTTT,CASSWTGQKNTEAFF
TRBV6-1,TRBJ2-3,TRBD1,few,15,TGTGCCAGCCATAGGACAGGGTTGGGCGCAGATACGCAGTATTTT,CASHRTGLGADTQYF
TRBV7-9,TRBJ2-7,.,many,13,TGTGCCAGCAGTAACTCTGGGTACTACGAGCAGTACTTC,CASSNSGYYEQYF
TRBV24-1,TRBJ2-1,TRBD2,.,14,TGTGCCACGCAGCGGGGTAGCTCCTACAATGAGCAGTTCTTC,CATQRGSSYNEQFF
TRBV6-1,TRBJ2-1,.,many,12,TGTGCCAGCAGCCCACAGGGTGATGAGCAGTTCTTC,CASSPQGDEQFF
TRBV20-1,TRBJ2-6,.,few,16,TGCAGTGCTAGAACGTTTAGGAGCTCTGGGGCCAACGTCCTGACTTTC,CSARTFRSSGANVLTF
TRBV20-1,TRBJ2-3,TRBD2,many,15,TGCAGTGCTATCGGGGGGGCCCTCTCTGGGGATACGCAGTATTTT,CSAIGGALSGDTQYF
TRBV12-3/TRBV12-4,TRBJ2-7,.,.,12,TGTGCCAGCAGTAACCGGGGTTACGAGCAGTACTTC,CASSNRGYEQYF
TRBV2,TRBJ2-3,.,many,11,TGTGCCAGCAGTGATCTGGATACGCAGTATTTT,CASSDLDTQYF
TRBV6-1,TRBJ2-7,TRBD2,few,12,TGTGCCAGCAGTGGGAGCGGGGACGAGCAGTACTTC,CASSGSGDEQYF
TRBV19,TRBJ1-6,.,many,17,TGTGCCAGCTCACGGAACAGGGATTCTATGGTTAATTCACCCCTCCACTTT,CASSRNRDSMVNSPLHF
TRBV28,TRBJ1-2,TRBD1,many,15,TGTGCCAGCAGTTGGACAGGGGGCGCGAACTATGGCTACACCTTC,CASSWTGGANYGYTF
TRBV20-1,TRBJ1-3,.,many,13,TGCAGTGCTAGAGTCACTAATCGAAACACCATATATTTT,CSARVTNRNTIYF
TRBV28,TRBJ1-5,.,many,15,TGTGCCAGCAGTTTATATGGGGGAAGCAATCAGCCCCAGCATTTT,CASSLYGGSNQPQHF
TRBV7-2,TRBJ2-7,.,many,15,TGTGCCAGCAGCTTTTCTGGGACACTTTCCTACGAGCAGTACTTC,CASSFSGTLSYEQYF
TRBV6-1,TRBJ1-2,.,many,13,TGTGCCAGCAGTGAACAGGTCGGCTATGGCTACACCTTC,CASSEQVGYGYTF
TRBV25-1,TRBJ2-5,TRBD2,many,17,TGTGCCAGCAGTGAATCGCCTCGGGGGGGCCCTCAAGAGACCCAGTACTTC,CASSESPRGGPQETQYF
TRBV15,TRBJ2-3,.,few,15,TGTGCCACCAGCCGCTCCCGGGATATCACAGATACGCAGTATTTT,CATSRSRDITDTQYF
TRBV2,TRBJ2-7,.,many,14,TGTGCCAGCAGATCTAATAATTTAAACTACGAGCAGTACTTC,CASRSNNLNYEQYF
TRBV19,TRBJ1-1,TRBD1,.,13,TGTGCCAGTTCAAGGACAGGGGCATCTGAAGCTTTCTTT,CASSRTGASEAFF
TRBV27,TRBJ1-4,.,.,14,TGTGCCAGCAGTCCTCCGGGGGGAAATGAAAAACTGTTTTTT,CASSPPGGNEKLFF
TRBV20-1,TRBJ2-1,TRBD2,many,14,TGCAGTGCTTTACTAGCGGGGGTCAACAATGAGCAGTTCTTC,CSALLAGVNNEQFF
TRBV6-2/TRBV6-3,TRBJ1-4,TRBD1,few,15,TGTGCCAGCAGTTACGTACAGGGGGCTAATGAAAAACTGTTTTTT,CASSYVQGANEKLFF
TRBV30,TRBJ1-2,.,many,14,TGTGCCTGGAGTGTACTGACCTCCAACTATGGCTACACCTTC,CAWSVLTSNYGYTF